A selection of T cell receptor beta chains follows, all from one sample in a study of human versus mouse CDR3 diversity and MHC coevolution. Produced via immunoSEQ multiplex PCR; TCRdb's table is partial and in-frame only. Altogether about 60,000 clones are present, around 94% being singletons, with the ten largest covering approximately 17%. Sequencing was carried out using naive CD4+ T cells from blood. The receptor set was obtained from a person in their sixties in good health. The CDR3 runs from the conserved cysteine through the conserved F or W. Each record gives: V gene, J gene, CDR3 protein.

v_gene: TRBV28
j_gene: TRBJ1-1
CDR3aa: CASSPPTGAHMNTEAFF

v_gene: TRBV6-1
j_gene: TRBJ1-5
CDR3aa: CASMTANNQPQHF

v_gene: TRBV19
j_gene: TRBJ2-7
CDR3aa: CASTWGQGTKQYF

v_gene: TRBV9
j_gene: TRBJ2-5
CDR3aa: CASSVSGRGETQYF

v_gene: TRBV11-2
j_gene: TRBJ2-7
CDR3aa: CASSLDPDSSYEQYF

v_gene: TRBV10-3
j_gene: TRBJ1-1
CDR3aa: CATADRGNAEAFF

v_gene: TRBV6-1
j_gene: TRBJ2-3
CDR3aa: CASSLDRVADTQYF

v_gene: TRBV2
j_gene: TRBJ1-2
CDR3aa: CASTLLRYGSVDGYTF

v_gene: TRBV9
j_gene: TRBJ2-7
CDR3aa: CASSVEGGSTYEQYF

v_gene: TRBV30
j_gene: TRBJ1-1
CDR3aa: CAWTLGLNTEAFF

v_gene: TRBV11-2
j_gene: TRBJ1-3
CDR3aa: CASNQGSGNTIYF

v_gene: TRBV7-9
j_gene: TRBJ1-4
CDR3aa: CASSLAGSQTNEKLFF

v_gene: TRBV5-1
j_gene: TRBJ2-5
CDR3aa: CASSLEYFGTQYF